A selection of T cell receptor beta chains follows, all from one sample in a study of blood T cell repertoires in COVID-19. Generated by immunoSEQ multiplex PCR, the TCRdb table keeps only in-frame clones and is missing some. This sample has 150,000 to 200,000 clones, with about 83% found just once. Sequenced: peripheral blood. These receptors originate from a woman in her 70s who had recovered from COVID-19. The CDR3 runs from the conserved cysteine through the conserved F or W. The D gene is left open where the match is weak. Clone size is given for some rows only: seen once, a few or many times, or a class if the clone is expanded.

D gene	J gene	clone size	V gene	CDR3 DNA	CDR3 protein
TRBD2	TRBJ2-1	-	TRBV6-2/TRBV6-3	TGTGCCAGCAGCCCTTTCGGGGGGGGAGGGCCCTACAATGAGCAGTTCTTC	CASSPFGGGGPYNEQFF
-	TRBJ2-7	-	TRBV6-6	TGTGCCAGCACCCCAAGTGGAGCTTACGAGCAGTACTTC	CASTPSGAYEQYF
TRBD2	TRBJ2-1	few	TRBV4-3	TGCGCCAGCAGCCAACCGGGACTAGCGGGTCCTGAAGATGAGCAGTTCTTC	CASSQPGLAGPEDEQFF
TRBD2	TRBJ2-7	-	TRBV6-6	TGTGCCAGTACTGGGGCTAGCGGGAGCGGGGAGCAGTACTTC	CASTGASGSGEQYF
-	TRBJ1-5	once	TRBV19	TGTGCCAGTAGTAGGGAGGACCATCAGCCCCAGCATTTT	CASSREDHQPQHF
TRBD1	TRBJ2-5	-	TRBV3-1/TRBV3-2	TGTGCCAGCAGCCAGCGACGACAGGGTCCCGTGGAGACCCAGTACTTC	CASSQRRQGPVETQYF
-	TRBJ2-1	-	TRBV9	TGTGCCAGCAGCGTAGGAGTGAACAATGAGCAGTTCTTC	CASSVGVNNEQFF
TRBD1	TRBJ1-2	-	TRBV7-2	TGTGCCAGCAGTGGGGGGACAGGGCTTTATGGCTACACCTTC	CASSGGTGLYGYTF
-	TRBJ2-7	-	TRBV5-1	TGCGCCAGCAGCGTTTGGGCGGGCGAGCAGTACTTC	CASSVWAGEQYF
TRBD1	TRBJ1-2	-	TRBV5-6	TGTGCCAGCAGCACGCCCCGCGACAGGGCCTACACCTTC	CASSTPRDRAYTF
-	TRBJ2-1	once	TRBV18	TGTGCCAGCTCACCGGCGGCGGTCCATGAGCAGTTCTTC	CASSPAAVHEQFF
-	TRBJ1-1	-	TRBV6-5	TGTGCCAGCAGTTATGCGGCAGGGTGGGGCACTGAAGCTTTCTTT	CASSYAAGWGTEAFF
-	TRBJ2-7	many	TRBV6-5	TGTGCCAGCAGTCTCTCGCCGAGCTCCTACGAGCAGTACTTC	CASSLSPSSYEQYF
-	TRBJ1-4	-	TRBV18	TGTGCCAGCTCGCCCTACCGGGGGAGAGAAGGAGAAAAACTGTTTTTT	CASSPYRGREGEKLFF
TRBD2	TRBJ2-1	-	TRBV11-3	TGTGCCAGCAGCTTAGGTGGGCTAGCGGGAGGTGAGCAGTTCTTC	CASSLGGLAGGEQFF
TRBD1	TRBJ2-7	-	TRBV28	TGTGCCAGCAGAGAACACAGGGGCGAGCAGTACTTC	CASREHRGEQYF
TRBD1	TRBJ1-2	-	TRBV6-5	TGTGCCAGCACCCACAGGGGGCGGGATGGCTACACCTTC	CASTHRGRDGYTF
-	TRBJ1-1	-	TRBV19	TGTGCCAGTATCCCCGGAACCGGGCGGGGACTTAACACTGAAGCTTTCTTT	CASIPGTGRGLNTEAFF
-	TRBJ2-5	-	TRBV4-1	TGCGCCAGCAGCCACCCCCCCCTTGGGGGGGAGACCCAGTACTTC	CASSHPPLGGETQYF
-	TRBJ1-2	-	TRBV9	TGTGCCAGCAGCTTAAGGGGGTTGGGAGGCTACACCTTC	CASSLRGLGGYTF
-	TRBJ1-2	-	TRBV28	TGTGCCAGCAGCCCGGTGGAGCTAAACTATGGCTACACCTTC	CASSPVELNYGYTF
TRBD1	TRBJ1-2	-	TRBV12-3/TRBV12-4	TGTGCCAGCAGGCGGGACAGCTACTATGGCTACACCTTC	CASRRDSYYGYTF
-	TRBJ2-7	-	TRBV11-2	TGTGCCAGCAGCTTTGGCAGCTCCTACGAGCAGTACTTC	CASSFGSSYEQYF
TRBD2	TRBJ2-1	few	TRBV19	TGTGCCAGTAGTTCTCGTTGGGGACTAGCCTTCAATGAGCAGTTCTTC	CASSSRWGLAFNEQFF
TRBD2	TRBJ2-5	-	TRBV2	TGTGCCAGCGGGCGGGAGGGCCTGGAGACCCAGTACTTC	CASGREGLETQYF
-	TRBJ1-3	-	TRBV18	TGTGCCAGCTCATCCACGTGGCAGGGAAGGCTCTCTGGAGGGAACACCATATATTTT	CASSSTWQGRLSGGNTIYF
-	TRBJ2-5	-	TRBV27	TGTGCCAGCAGTTTAGCCTCCGGGACCCAGTACTTC	CASSLASGTQYF
-	TRBJ1-2	-	TRBV30	TGTGCCTGGGGGGAGGGGAATGGCTACACCTTC	CAWGEGNGYTF